The source of this TCR beta chain is a study of tumor-infiltrating lymphocytes in localized non-small cell lung cancer. Across the whole study: Several tumor histologies, both smoking statuses, and some post-neoadjuvant chemotherapy samples were included.

CDR3 length: 14 amino acids. V was trimmed by 7 bases and J by 8 bases, leaving 17 bases between them. The germline V gene encodes CDR1 MNHEY and CDR2 SVGAGI. Profiled with immunoSEQ multiplex PCR; TCRdb holds only in-frame clones, not every one. In the table there are about 12,000 clones, around three fifths of which are singletons. This clone was picked up one time. Its antigen is not identified. Study-wide findings and caveats: IM1 and IM2 tumors showed no difference in T-cell fraction. Higher tumor T cell infiltration than in uninvolved lung was supported by TCRbeta sequencing. Different pieces of the same tissue were used for each assay.

V usage is TRBV6-5 and J usage is TRBJ2-2, with D possibly being TRBD1 (6 bases). This TCR was recovered from a human donor with non-small cell lung cancer. Sequencing input: lung tumor tissue. The CDR3 DNA reads as TGTGCCAGCAAACCTGGGACAAATGCAGGGGAGCTGTTTTTT. This sequence encodes CASKPGTNAGELFF.